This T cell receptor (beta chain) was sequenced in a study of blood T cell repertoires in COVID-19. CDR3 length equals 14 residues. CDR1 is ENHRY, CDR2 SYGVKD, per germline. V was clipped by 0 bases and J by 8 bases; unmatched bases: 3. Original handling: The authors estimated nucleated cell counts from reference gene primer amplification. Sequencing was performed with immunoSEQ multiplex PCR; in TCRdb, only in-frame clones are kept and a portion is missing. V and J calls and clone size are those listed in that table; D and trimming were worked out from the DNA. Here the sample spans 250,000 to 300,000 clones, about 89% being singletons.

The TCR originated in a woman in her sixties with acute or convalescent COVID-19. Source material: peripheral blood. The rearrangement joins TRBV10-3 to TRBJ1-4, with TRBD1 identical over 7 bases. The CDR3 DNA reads TGTGCCATCAGTGAGTCGACAGGGAGCGAAAAACTGTTTTTT. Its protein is CAISESTGSEKLFF.